The TCR beta chain under discussion was sequenced for a study of read filtering for tumor transcriptome and immune sequencing. Study-wide context: IR-seq gave about 4 to 10.27 million TCR reads per sample; RNA-seq gave about 80 to 1,400. General observations from the study: Dropping single-read clonotypes raised IR-seq and RNA-seq shared-clonotype correlation.

Germline lookup yields CDR1 KGHDR and CDR2 SFDVKD. This CDR3 has 14 amino acids. This library used roughly 400 ng RNA and molecular barcoded adaptors spanning alpha/delta and beta/gamma chains. In TCRdb, the reads were re-called with MiXCR into one record per CDR3 protein. The data show approximately 65,000 distinct CDR3 sequences, with roughly 13% seen just once and 45% to 50% held by the top ten. For this clonotype: Its antigen is unknown. At one of its ends the junction is not consistent with the germline gene, which may arise from a read error.

Sequencing used a population of CD138-negative cells sorted from bone marrow. This TCR came from a donor aged 40 or older with multiple myeloma. The gene calls are TRBV24-1 and TRBJ2-1, with D tentatively TRBD2 (6 bases). The CDR3 region has the DNA TGTGCCACCAGTGATCTGTACGGGAGTTCTGAGCTGTTCTTC. This gives the protein CATSDLYGSSELFF.